This TCR beta chain was sequenced in a study of shared clonotypes between healthy human individuals. Study-wide results and limits: Clonotype sharing among the donors was expected to vary with sequencing depth. Several donors showed sharing of roughly 5% of naive CD4 clonotypes. Among the subsets, naive ones generally showed larger estimated richness than memory ones. Shared clonotypes across all four donors exceeded non-shared ones in generation probability.

Naive CD8 populations comprised CD45RO-negative cells positively selected for CCR7, excluding terminally differentiated effector memory CD45RA+ cells. The data were produced by immunoSEQ multiplex PCR, yet TCRdb's version contains in-frame clones alone and is incomplete. The sample has approximately 1.9 million clones; around 93% are singletons. The CDR3 loop spans 17 amino acids. The V end was cut by 5 bases, the J end by 0 bases, with 17 bases between. Germline loops: CDR1 SGHVS, CDR2 FNYEAQ. Points on this clone: Its antigen is still unknown.

The origin of this receptor is a man between 18 and 35 years old in good health. Some clones in this sample may be carry-over from other donors' samples. This chain connects TRBV7-6 to TRBJ2-1; no clear D. Specimen: naive CD8+ T cells from PBMCs. The CDR3 sequence is CASSASPVPSSYNEQFF. The CDR3 DNA follows: TGTGCCAGCAGCGCCTCCCCGGTACCGAGCTCCTACAATGAGCAGTTCTTC.